The next 9 T cell receptor beta chains were all read from a single sample in a study of T-cell reconstitution after alpha-beta-depleted transplantation in children. Library preparation (for TCRbeta) was performed with unique molecular identifiers. TCRdb reprocessed the PCR reads with MiXCR, giving one entry per CDR3 protein. The table lists about 580,000 distinct CDR3 sequences, more than 20% of them singletons, with 13% to 15% in the top ten. Source: PBMCs, mostly from graft donor cells, taken 360 days after TCRalphabeta/CD19-depleted stem cell transplant. These receptors were taken from a boy under two years old who had a stem cell transplant for acute myeloid leukemia, so the T cells may come from the graft donor.

A single count supports this clonotype. The rearrangement uses TRBV6-1 and TRBJ2-1; D is uncertain. V lost 6 bases and J 8 bases, leaving 14 bases between the germline ends. Germline lookup yields CDR1 MNHNS and CDR2 SASEGT. The CDR3 extends over 13 amino acids. CDR3 coding DNA: TGTGCCAGCAGGGGCGACCATAGATATGAGCAGTTCTTC. Its protein product is CASRGDHRYEQFF.

There are many counts of this clonotype. The V gene is TRBV5-5, the J gene TRBJ1-3; no definite D call. Germline V gene lookup returns CDR1 SGHKS and CDR2 YYEKEE (reference sequence). CDR3 length: 12 residues. V was pared by 3 bases and J by 9 bases, with 10 bases between. In DNA form, the CDR3 reads TGTGCCAGCAGCTCCCCTGGGCCCACCATATATTTT. Its protein product is CASSSPGPTIYF.

A few counts support this clonotype. The chain carries TRBV20-1 and TRBJ2-1; a possible D gene is TRBD2 (7 bases). Trimming left V 5 bases short and J 6 bases short, with 20 bases between. The CDR3 has 15 residues. From germline, CDR1 is DFQATT and CDR2 SNEGSKA (reference sequence). CDR3: CSALRWGGAGNEQFF. The CDR3 bases are TGCAGTGCTCTCCGGTGGGGGGGGGCCGGCAATGAGCAGTTCTTC.

This clonotype was detected only a few times. The J gene is TRBJ2-7, the V gene TRBV6-5; 9 bases line up with TRBD1. V lost 3 bases, J lost 0 bases, and 12 bases stayed unmatched. Germline V gene lookup returns CDR1 MNHEY and CDR2 SVGAGI. The length of the CDR3 is 18 residues. Written as DNA, the CDR3 is TGTGCCAGCAGTTATAGAGTCCACCGGGACAGGGTCTCCTACGAGCAGTACTTC. Amino acid sequence: CASSYRVHRDRVSYEQYF.

This clonotype has ten or more counts. V is TRBV7-2 and J is TRBJ2-1; D might be TRBD2 (6 bases). Germline CDR1 reads SGHTA; CDR2 reads FQGNSA. Between the trimmed V and J ends, which lost 1 base and 3 bases, there was a span of 13 bases. The CDR3 loop spans 16 amino acids. CDR3 in amino acids: CASSLVAGTLYNEQFF. In DNA form, the CDR3 reads TGTGCCAGCAGCTTAGTGGCGGGGACCCTCTACAATGAGCAGTTCTTC.

This clonotype came up a few times. This sequence joins TRBV20-1 and TRBJ2-5; 11 bases are shared with TRBD2. The CDR3 contains 12 residues. Looked up from germline, CDR1 is DFQATT and CDR2 is SNEGSKA (reference sequence). In DNA, the CDR3 is TGCAGCAAGACTAGCGGGGAAGAGACCCAGTACTTC. This translates into CSKTSGEETQYF.

This clonotype was seen a few times. The chain couples TRBV28 to TRBJ1-2; no clear D. This CDR3 is 14 amino acids long. Germline CDR1 MDHEN, CDR2 SYDVKM. Trimming left V 2 bases short and J 0 bases short, with 7 bases between. For the CDR3, the DNA is TGTGCCAGCAGTTTACCCCCAGCTAACTATGGCTACACCTTC. Translating gives CASSLPPANYGYTF.

This clonotype appeared many times. The chain links TRBV5-1 to TRBJ2-5; a possible D gene is TRBD1 (6 bases). Trimming removed 5 bases from V and 0 bases from J, with 8 bases in between. Per germline, CDR1 SGHRS and CDR2 YFSETQ. The CDR3 covers 13 residues. Here the CDR3 DNA reads TGCGCCAGCAGGCCAGGGGACCAAGAGACCCAGTACTTC. It specifies CASRPGDQETQYF.

This clonotype was counted many times. The V and J genes are TRBV15 and TRBJ2-3; 7 nucleotides match TRBD1. The V gene's germline CDR1 is LNHNV and CDR2 YYDKDF (reference sequence). The CDR3 is 15 amino acids. V shed 5 bases and J 4 bases; nucleotides not matched to a gene: 9. The CDR3 sequence is CATSGGQLIPDTQYF. CDR3 DNA: TGTGCCACCAGCGGGGGACAGCTAATCCCAGATACGCAGTATTTT.